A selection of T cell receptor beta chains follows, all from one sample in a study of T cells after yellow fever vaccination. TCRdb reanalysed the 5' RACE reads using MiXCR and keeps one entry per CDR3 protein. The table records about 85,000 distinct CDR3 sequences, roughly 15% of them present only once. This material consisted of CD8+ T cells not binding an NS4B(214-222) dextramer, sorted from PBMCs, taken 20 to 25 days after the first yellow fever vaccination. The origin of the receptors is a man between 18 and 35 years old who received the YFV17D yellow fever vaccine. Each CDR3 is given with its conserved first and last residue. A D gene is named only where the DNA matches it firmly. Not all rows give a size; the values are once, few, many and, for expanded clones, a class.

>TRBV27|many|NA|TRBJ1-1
CASSSWPGDTEAFF
TGTGCCAGCAGCTCATGGCCGGGGGACACTGAAGCTTTCTTT
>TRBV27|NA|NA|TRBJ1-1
CASSLGQGQNTEAFF
TGTGCCAGCAGTTTAGGGCAGGGCCAAAACACTGAAGCTTTCTTT
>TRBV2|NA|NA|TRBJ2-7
CASSLGVPQQYF
TGTGCCAGCAGTCTGGGGGTTCCCCAGCAGTACTTC
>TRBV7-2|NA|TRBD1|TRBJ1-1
CASSALGTANTEAFF
TGTGCCAGCAGCGCCCTCGGGACAGCGAACACTGAAGCTTTCTTT
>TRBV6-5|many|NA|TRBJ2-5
CASSLLPSLQETQYF
TGTGCCAGCAGCTTACTCCCGTCTTTGCAAGAGACCCAGTACTTC
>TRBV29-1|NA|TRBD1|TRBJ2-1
CSALGQGYNEQFF
TGCAGCGCCCTAGGACAGGGGTACAATGAGCAGTTCTTC
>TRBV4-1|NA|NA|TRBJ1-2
CASSPDWSNYGYTF
TGCGCCAGCAGCCCAGATTGGAGCAACTATGGCTACACCTTC
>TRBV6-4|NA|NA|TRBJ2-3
CASSDGDTQYF
TGTGCCAGCAGTGACGGGGATACGCAGTATTTT
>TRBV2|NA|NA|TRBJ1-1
CASSVSQNTEAFF
TGTGCCAGCAGTGTATCCCAGAACACTGAAGCTTTCTTT
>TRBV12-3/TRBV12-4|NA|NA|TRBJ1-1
CASSITQGVWEAFF
TGTGCCAGCAGTATTACCCAGGGCGTTTGGGAGGCTTTCTTT
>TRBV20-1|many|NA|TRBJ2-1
CSATGNNEQFF
TGCAGTGCTACAGGGAACAATGAGCAGTTCTTC
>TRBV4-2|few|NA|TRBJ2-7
CASSQDNRLAYEQYF
TGTGCCAGCAGCCAAGATAATCGGCTAGCCTACGAGCAGTACTTC
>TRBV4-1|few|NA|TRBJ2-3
CASSQDLNSGTDTQYF
TGCGCCAGCAGCCAAGATCTAAATAGCGGAACAGATACGCAGTATTTT
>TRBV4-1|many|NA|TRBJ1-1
CASSPWGRVFTEAFF
TGCGCCAGCAGCCCTTGGGGCAGGGTGTTCACTGAAGCTTTCTTT
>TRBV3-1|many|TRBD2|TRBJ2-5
CASSQVLAGLQETQYF
TGTGCCAGCAGCCAAGTCCTAGCGGGGTTGCAAGAGACCCAGTACTTC
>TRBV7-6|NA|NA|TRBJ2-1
CASSLMLESYNEQFF
TGTGCCAGCAGCTTAATGCTCGAATCTTACAATGAGCAGTTCTTC
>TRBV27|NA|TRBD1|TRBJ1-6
CASSLLVGGTGGNSPLHF
TGTGCCAGCAGTTTATTAGTGGGAGGAACAGGGGGGAATTCACCCCTCCACTTT
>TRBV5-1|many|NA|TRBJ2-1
CASSLAVLTNNEQFF
TGCGCCAGCAGCTTGGCAGTCCTAACAAACAATGAGCAGTTCTTC
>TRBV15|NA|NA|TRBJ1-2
CATSRAGRGRYGYTF
TGTGCCACCAGCAGAGCCGGGCGGGGACGCTATGGCTACACCTTC
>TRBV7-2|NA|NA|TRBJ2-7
CASSLGDSDEQYF
TGTGCCAGCAGCTTAGGAGATTCCGACGAGCAGTACTTC
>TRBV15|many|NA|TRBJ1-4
CATSAGNRAIEKLFF
TGTGCCACCAGCGCTGGAAACAGGGCGATTGAAAAACTGTTTTTT
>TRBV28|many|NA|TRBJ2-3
CASSWSGDTQYF
TGTGCCAGCAGTTGGTCGGGGGATACGCAGTATTTT
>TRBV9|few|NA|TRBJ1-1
CASSVGQLNTEAFF
TGTGCCAGCAGCGTGGGACAACTGAACACTGAAGCTTTCTTT
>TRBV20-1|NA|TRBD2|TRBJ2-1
CSAHGGLAGHNEQFF
TGCAGTGCCCATGGGGGACTAGCGGGGCACAATGAGCAGTTCTTC
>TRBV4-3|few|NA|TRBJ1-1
CASSQVKDTEAFF
TGCGCCAGCAGCCAAGTGAAGGACACTGAAGCTTTCTTT
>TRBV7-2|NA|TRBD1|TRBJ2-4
CASSSGTAWGNIQYF
TGTGCCAGCAGCTCCGGGACAGCGTGGGGAAACATTCAGTACTTC
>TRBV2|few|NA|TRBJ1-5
CASSEVHSNQPQHF
TGTGCCAGCAGTGAGGTGCATAGCAATCAGCCCCAGCATTTT
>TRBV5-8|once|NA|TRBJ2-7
CASSSLPPREQYF
TGTGCCAGCAGCTCCCTTCCTCCTCGGGAGCAGTACTTC
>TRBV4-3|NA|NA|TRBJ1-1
CASSQLGFTGRPIEAFF
TGCGCCAGCAGCCAACTAGGCTTTACCGGCAGACCGATTGAAGCTTTCTTT
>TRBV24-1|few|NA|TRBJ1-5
CATSGEYNQPQHF
TGTGCCACCAGTGGGGAATACAATCAGCCCCAGCATTTT
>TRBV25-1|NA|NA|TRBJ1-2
CASSEIGSGGSNYGYTF
TGTGCCAGCAGTGAAATAGGGTCGGGGGGGAGTAACTATGGCTACACCTTC
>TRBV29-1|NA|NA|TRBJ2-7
CSVGKPYEQYF
TGCAGCGTCGGGAAGCCCTACGAGCAGTACTTC
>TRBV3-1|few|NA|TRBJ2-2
CASSQGIIGELFF
TGTGCCAGCAGCCAAGGAATTATCGGGGAGCTGTTTTTT
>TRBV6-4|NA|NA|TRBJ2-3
CASSDTATDTQYF
TGTGCCAGCAGTGATACAGCCACAGATACGCAGTATTTT
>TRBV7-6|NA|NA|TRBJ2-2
CASSHSTGELFF
TGTGCCAGCAGCCACTCAACCGGGGAGCTGTTTTTT
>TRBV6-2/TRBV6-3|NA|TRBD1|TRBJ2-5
CATNGRGQQETQYF
TGTGCCACCAACGGACGGGGACAGCAAGAGACCCAGTACTTC
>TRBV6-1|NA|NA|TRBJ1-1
CASRIRELNTEAFF
TGTGCCAGCAGGATCAGGGAACTGAACACTGAAGCTTTCTTT
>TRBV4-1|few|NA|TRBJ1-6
CASSQGTSYSPLHF
TGCGCCAGCAGCCAAGGGACATCCTATTCACCCCTCCACTTT
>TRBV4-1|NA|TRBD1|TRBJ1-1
CASSPPDRVTEAFF
TGCGCCAGCAGCCCTCCAGACAGGGTCACTGAAGCTTTCTTT
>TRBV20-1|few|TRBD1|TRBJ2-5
CSARAIPTTGVKETQYF
TGCAGTGCTAGAGCAATCCCGACGACAGGGGTTAAGGAGACCCAGTACTTC
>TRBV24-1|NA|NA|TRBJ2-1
CATSDLRGNEQFF
TGTGCCACCAGTGATTTGCGAGGCAATGAGCAGTTCTTC
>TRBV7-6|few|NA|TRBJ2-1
CASSRLISGNEQFF
TGTGCCAGCAGCCGACTCATCTCGGGCAATGAGCAGTTCTTC
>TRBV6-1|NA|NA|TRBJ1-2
CASGSPGQLGYTF
TGTGCCAGCGGCTCCCCCGGACAGTTAGGCTACACCTTC
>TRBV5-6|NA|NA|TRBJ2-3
CASSFFPGDTDTQYF
TGTGCCAGCAGCTTTTTTCCAGGGGACACAGATACGCAGTATTTT
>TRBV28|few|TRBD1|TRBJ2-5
CASSSPGGGETQYF
TGTGCCAGCAGCTCTCCAGGGGGCGGGGAGACCCAGTACTTC
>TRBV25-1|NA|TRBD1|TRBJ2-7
CASSATGTYEQYF
TGTGCCAGCAGTGCGACAGGGACCTACGAGCAGTACTTC
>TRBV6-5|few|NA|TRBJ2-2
CASSYFNTGELFF
TGTGCCAGCAGTTACTTCAACACCGGGGAGCTGTTTTTT
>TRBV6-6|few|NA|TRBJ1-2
CATYGRAGYTF
TGTGCCACCTACGGCAGGGCTGGCTACACCTTC
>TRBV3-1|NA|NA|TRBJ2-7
CASSQTDYEQYF
TGTGCCAGCAGCCAAACGGATTACGAGCAGTACTTC
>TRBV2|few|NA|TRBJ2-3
CASTAGIRTDTQYF
TGTGCCAGCACTGCAGGGATCCGCACAGATACGCAGTATTTT
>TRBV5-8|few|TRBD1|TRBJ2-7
CASSHGQGGYEQYF
TGTGCCAGCAGCCACGGACAGGGGGGCTACGAGCAGTACTTC
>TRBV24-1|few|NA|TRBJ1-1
CATSDSRRGAFNTEAFF
TGTGCCACCAGTGATTCCCGGCGGGGGGCGTTTAACACTGAAGCTTTCTTT
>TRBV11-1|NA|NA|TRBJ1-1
CASSPWIGGRNTEAFF
TGTGCCAGCAGCCCTTGGATCGGAGGGCGGAACACTGAAGCTTTCTTT
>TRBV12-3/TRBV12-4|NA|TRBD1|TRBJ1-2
CASSFGDRVHTF
TGTGCCAGCAGTTTCGGGGACAGGGTCCACACCTTC
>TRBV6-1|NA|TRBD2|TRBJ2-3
CASTLSGGAPDTQYF
TGTGCCAGCACCCTTAGCGGGGGGGCCCCAGATACGCAGTATTTT
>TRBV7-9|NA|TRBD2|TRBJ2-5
CASSSVQRGEETQYF
TGTGCCAGCAGTTCCGTCCAGCGGGGTGAAGAGACCCAGTACTTC
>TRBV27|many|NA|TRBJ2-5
CASSLNIQLAQETQYF
TGTGCCAGCAGTTTAAATATCCAGCTGGCCCAAGAGACCCAGTACTTC
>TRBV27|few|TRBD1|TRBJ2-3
CASSFGQGATDTQYF
TGTGCCAGCAGCTTCGGACAGGGGGCTACAGATACGCAGTATTTT